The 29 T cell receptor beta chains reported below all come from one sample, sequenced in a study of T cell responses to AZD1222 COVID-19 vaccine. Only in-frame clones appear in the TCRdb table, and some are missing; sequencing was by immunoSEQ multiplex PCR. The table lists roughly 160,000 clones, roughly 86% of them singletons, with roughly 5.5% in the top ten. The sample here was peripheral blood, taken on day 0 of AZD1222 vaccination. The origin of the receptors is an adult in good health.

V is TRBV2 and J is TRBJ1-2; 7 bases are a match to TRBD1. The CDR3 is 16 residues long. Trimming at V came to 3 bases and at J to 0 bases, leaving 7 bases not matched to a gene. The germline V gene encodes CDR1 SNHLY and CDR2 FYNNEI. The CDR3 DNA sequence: TGTGCCAGCAGTGATTTTGGGCAGGGGGCTAACTATGGCTACACCTTC. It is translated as CASSDFGQGANYGYTF.

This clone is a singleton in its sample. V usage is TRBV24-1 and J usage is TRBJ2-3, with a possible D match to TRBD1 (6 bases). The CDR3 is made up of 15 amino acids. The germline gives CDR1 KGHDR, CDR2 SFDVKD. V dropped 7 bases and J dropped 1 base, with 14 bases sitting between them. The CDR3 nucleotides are TGTGCCACCAGCACCGACAGGTCCGGCACAGATACGCAGTATTTT. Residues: CATSTDRSGTDTQYF.

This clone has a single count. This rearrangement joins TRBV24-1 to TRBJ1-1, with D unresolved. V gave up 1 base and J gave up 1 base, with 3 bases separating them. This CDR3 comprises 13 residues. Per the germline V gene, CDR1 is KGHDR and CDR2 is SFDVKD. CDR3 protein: CATSDFGNTEAFF. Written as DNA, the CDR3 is TGTGCCACCAGTGATTTCGGGAACACTGAAGCTTTCTTT.

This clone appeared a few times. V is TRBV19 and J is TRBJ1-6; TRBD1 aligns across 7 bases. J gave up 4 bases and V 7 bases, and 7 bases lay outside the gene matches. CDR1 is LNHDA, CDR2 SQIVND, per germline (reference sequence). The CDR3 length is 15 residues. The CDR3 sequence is CASKGRGSYNSPLHF. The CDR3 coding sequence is TGTGCCAGTAAGGGCAGGGGGTCGTATAATTCACCCCTCCACTTT.

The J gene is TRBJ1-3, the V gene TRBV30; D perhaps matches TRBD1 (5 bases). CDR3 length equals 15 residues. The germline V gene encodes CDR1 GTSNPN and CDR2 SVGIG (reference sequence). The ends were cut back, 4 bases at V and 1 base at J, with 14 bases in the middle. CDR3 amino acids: CAWNSRGQSGNTIYF. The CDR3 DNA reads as TGTGCCTGGAACAGCCGGGGCCAATCTGGAAACACCATATATTTT.

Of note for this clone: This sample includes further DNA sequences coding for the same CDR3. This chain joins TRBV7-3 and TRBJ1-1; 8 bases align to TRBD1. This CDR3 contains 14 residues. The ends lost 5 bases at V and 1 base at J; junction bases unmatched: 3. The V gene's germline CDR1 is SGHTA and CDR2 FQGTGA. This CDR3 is CASSLGQANTEAFF. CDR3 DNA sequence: TGTGCCAGCAGCCTGGGACAGGCGAACACTGAAGCTTTCTTT.

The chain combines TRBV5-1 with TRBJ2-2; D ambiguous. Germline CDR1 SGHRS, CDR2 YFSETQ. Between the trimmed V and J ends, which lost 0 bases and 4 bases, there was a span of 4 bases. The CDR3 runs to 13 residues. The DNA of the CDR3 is TGCGCCAGCAGCTTGGGAGTCACCGGGGAGCTGTTTTTT. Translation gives CASSLGVTGELFF.

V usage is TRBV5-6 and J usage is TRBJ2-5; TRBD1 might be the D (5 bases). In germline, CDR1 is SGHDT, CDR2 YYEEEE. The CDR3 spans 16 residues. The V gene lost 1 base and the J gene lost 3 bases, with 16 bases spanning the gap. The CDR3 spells CASSLKPLGAEETQYF. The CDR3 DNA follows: TGTGCCAGCAGCTTGAAACCTCTAGGGGCCGAAGAGACCCAGTACTTC.

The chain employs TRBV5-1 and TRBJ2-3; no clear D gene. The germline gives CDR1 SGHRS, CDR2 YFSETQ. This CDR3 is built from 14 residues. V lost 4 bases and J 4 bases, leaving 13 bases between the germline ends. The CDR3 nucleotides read TGCGCCAGCAGCGCGCCTACCGAGGCAGATACGCAGTATTTT. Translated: CASSAPTEADTQYF.

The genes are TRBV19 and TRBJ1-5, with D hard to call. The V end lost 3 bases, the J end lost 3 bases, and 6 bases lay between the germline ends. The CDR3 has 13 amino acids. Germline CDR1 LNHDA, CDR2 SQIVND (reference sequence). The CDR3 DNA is TGTGCCAGTAGTATGGTCACCAATCAGCCCCAGCATTTT. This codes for CASSMVTNQPQHF.

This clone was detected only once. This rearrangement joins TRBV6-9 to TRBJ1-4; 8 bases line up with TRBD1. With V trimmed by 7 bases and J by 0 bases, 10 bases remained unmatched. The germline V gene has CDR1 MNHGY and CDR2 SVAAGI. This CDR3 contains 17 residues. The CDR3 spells CASIPQGARPTNEKLFF. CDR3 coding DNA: TGTGCCAGCATCCCTCAGGGGGCCCGACCAACTAATGAAAAACTGTTTTTT.

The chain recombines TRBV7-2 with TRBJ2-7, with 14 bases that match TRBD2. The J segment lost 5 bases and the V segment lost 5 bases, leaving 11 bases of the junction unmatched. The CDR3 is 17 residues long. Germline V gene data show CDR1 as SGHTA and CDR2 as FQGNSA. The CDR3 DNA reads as TGTGCCAGCAGCCCCCGACTAGCGGGAGGGGTGTCTCACGAGCAGTACTTC. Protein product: CASSPRLAGGVSHEQYF.

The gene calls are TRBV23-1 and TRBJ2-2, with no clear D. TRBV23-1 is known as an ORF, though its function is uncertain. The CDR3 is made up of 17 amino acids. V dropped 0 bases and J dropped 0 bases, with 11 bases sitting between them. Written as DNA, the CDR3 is TGCGCCAGCAGTCAATCAGGTCGAAGCGCGAACACCGGGGAGCTGTTTTTT. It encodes CASSQSGRSANTGELFF.

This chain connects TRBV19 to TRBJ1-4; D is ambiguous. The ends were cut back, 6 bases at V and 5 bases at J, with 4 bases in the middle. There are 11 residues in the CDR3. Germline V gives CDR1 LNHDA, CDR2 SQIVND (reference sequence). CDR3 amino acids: CASSINEKLFF. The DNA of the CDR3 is TGTGCCAGTAGCATCAATGAAAAACTGTTTTTT. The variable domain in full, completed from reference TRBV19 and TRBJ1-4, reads DGGITQSPKYLFRKEGQNVTLSCEQNLNHDAMYWYRQDPGQGLRLIYYSQIVNDFQKGDIAEGYSVSREKKESFPLTVTSAQKNPTAFYLCASSINEKLFFGSGTQLSVL.

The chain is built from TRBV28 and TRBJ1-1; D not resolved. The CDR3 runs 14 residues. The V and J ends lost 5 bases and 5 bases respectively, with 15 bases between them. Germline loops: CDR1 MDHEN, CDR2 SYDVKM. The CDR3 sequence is CASSPPGRGTEAFF. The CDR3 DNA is TGTGCCAGCAGTCCCCCGGGCCGAGGAACTGAAGCTTTCTTT. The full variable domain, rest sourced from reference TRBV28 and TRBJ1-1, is DVKVTQSSRYLVKRTGEKVFLECVQDMDHENMFWYRQDPGLGLRLIYFSYDVKMKEKGDIPEGYSVSREKKERFSLILESASTNQTSMYLCASSPPGRGTEAFFGQGTRLTVV.

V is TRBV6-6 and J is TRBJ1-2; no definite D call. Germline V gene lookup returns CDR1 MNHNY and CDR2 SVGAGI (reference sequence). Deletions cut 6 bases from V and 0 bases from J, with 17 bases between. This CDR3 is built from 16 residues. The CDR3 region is CASSRTGSEANYGYTF. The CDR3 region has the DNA TGTGCCAGCAGCCGCACGGGCAGCGAAGCTAACTATGGCTACACCTTC.

The CDR3 reads CASSLRQGDQPQHF. The CDR3 DNA reads TGTGCCAGCAGCCTTCGACAGGGTGATCAGCCCCAGCATTTT. The J gene is TRBJ1-5, the V gene TRBV7-2, with 7 positions matching TRBD1. Trimming took 5 bases from V and 5 from J; bases not matched to a gene: 6. The CDR3 extends over 14 amino acids. Germline CDR1 is SGHTA and CDR2 is FQGNSA.

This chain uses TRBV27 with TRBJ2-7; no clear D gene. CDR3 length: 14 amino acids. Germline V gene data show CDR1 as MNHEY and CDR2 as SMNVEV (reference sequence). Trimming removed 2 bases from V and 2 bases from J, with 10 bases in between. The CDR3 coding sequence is TGTGCCAGCAGTTTAAATCCGGAACCCTACGAGCAGTACTTC. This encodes CASSLNPEPYEQYF.

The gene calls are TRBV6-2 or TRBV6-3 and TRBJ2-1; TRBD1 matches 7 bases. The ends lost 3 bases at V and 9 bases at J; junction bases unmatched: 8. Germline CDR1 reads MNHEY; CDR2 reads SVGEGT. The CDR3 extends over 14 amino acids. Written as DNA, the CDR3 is TGTGCCAGCAGTTATCATACAGGGGACGGTGAGCAGTTCTTC. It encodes CASSYHTGDGEQFF.

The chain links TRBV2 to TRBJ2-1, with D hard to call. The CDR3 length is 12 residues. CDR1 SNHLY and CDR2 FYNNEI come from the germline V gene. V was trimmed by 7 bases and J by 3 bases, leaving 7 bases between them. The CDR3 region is CASKGFYNEQFF. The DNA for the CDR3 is TGTGCCAGCAAAGGTTTCTACAATGAGCAGTTCTTC.

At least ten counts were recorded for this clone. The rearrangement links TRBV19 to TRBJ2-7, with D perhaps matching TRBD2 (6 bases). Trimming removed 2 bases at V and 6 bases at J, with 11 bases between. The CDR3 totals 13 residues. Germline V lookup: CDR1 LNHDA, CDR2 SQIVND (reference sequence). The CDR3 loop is CASSISLEGEQYF. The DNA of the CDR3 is TGTGCCAGTAGTATAAGCTTGGAGGGCGAGCAGTACTTC.

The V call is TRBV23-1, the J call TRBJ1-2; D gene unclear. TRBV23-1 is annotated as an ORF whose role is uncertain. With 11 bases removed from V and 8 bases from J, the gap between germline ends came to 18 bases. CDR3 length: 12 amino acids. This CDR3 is CAGRCRWEGYTF. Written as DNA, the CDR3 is TGCGCCGGGCGTTGTAGGTGGGAGGGCTACACCTTC.

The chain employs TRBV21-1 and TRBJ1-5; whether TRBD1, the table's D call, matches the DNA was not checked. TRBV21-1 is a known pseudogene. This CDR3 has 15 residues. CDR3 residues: CASSKTVTGNQPQHF. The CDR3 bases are TGTGCCAGCAGCAAAACGGTAACAGGTAATCAGCCCCAGCATTTT.

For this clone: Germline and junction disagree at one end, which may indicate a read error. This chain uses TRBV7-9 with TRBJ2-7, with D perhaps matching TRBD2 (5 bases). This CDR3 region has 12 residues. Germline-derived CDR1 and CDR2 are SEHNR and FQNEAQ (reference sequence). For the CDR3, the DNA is TGTGCCGGCAGCCAACTTGGAGGCGAGCAGTACTTC. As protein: CAGSQLGGEQYF.

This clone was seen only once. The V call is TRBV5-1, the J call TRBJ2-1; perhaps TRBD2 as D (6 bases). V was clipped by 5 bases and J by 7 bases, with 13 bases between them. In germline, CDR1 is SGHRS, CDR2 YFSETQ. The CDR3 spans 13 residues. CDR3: CASSPVAGNEQFF. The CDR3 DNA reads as TGCGCCAGCAGTCCCGTCGCGGGGAATGAGCAGTTCTTC.

Here the CDR3 reads CASSGTGYGNTIYF. CDR3 sequence (DNA): TGTGCCAGCAGTGGGACAGGGTACGGAAACACCATATATTTT. This chain uses TRBV2 with TRBJ1-3; 8 nucleotides match TRBD1. The V and J ends lost 4 bases and 4 bases, in that order; junction bases with no gene match: 3. The V gene's germline CDR1 is SNHLY and CDR2 FYNNEI. The CDR3 has 14 residues. Drawing the rest from reference TRBV2 and TRBJ1-3, the complete variable domain is EPEVTQTPSHQVTQMGQEVILRCVPISNHLYFYWYRQILGQKVEFLVSFYNNEISEKSEIFDDQFSVERPDGSNFTLKIRSTKLEDSAMYFCASSGTGYGNTIYFGEGSWLTVV.

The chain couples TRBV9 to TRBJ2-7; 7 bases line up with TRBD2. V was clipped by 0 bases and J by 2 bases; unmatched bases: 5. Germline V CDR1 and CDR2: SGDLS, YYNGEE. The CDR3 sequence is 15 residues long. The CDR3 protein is CASSVGRESPYEQYF. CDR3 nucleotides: TGTGCCAGCAGCGTAGGGCGGGAGAGCCCCTACGAGCAGTACTTC.

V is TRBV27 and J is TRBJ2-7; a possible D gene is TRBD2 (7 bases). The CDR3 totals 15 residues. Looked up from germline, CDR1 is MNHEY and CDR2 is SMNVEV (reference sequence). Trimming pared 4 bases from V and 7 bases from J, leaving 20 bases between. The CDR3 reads CASSSPGGLGREQYF. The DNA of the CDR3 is TGTGCCAGCAGTTCCCCGGGGGGCCTAGGTCGGGAGCAGTACTTC.

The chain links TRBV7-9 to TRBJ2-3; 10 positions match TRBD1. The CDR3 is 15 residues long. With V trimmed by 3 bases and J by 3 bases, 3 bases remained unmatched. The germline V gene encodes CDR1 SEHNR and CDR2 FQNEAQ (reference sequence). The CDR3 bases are TGTGCCAGCAGCTTTTGGACAGGGGGAACAGATACGCAGTATTTT. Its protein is CASSFWTGGTDTQYF.